This passage covers 5 T cell receptor beta chains from one sample sequenced in a study of OX40 agonist ivuxolimab in advanced cancers. Only in-frame clones appear in the TCRdb table, and some are missing; sequencing was by immunoSEQ multiplex PCR. The table lists 35,000 to 45,000 clones, under 90% of them singletons. Sequencing was performed on CD4+ or CD8+ T cells sorted from blood, taken in a trial of the OX40 agonist ivuxolimab. The receptors were gathered from an adult with an advanced solid tumor such as melanoma, head and neck, liver or kidney cancer.

The V call is TRBV7-6, the J call TRBJ2-1, with 12 nucleotides matching TRBD2. The V gene end was trimmed by 5 bases and the J gene end by 4 bases; junction bases not matched to a gene: 6. The CDR3 consists of 16 residues. The germline V gene has CDR1 SGHVS and CDR2 FNYEAQ. The CDR3 region has the DNA TGTGCCAGCAGCCCCCTCGGGACTAGCGGGTACAATGAGCAGTTCTTC. Translating it yields CASSPLGTSGYNEQFF.

J is TRBJ1-2 and V is TRBV9; TRBD1 is a possible D gene (6 bases). V was cut by 0 bases and J by 2 bases, with 11 bases left in between. Germline values: CDR1 SGDLS, CDR2 YYNGEE. The CDR3 extends over 15 amino acids. CDR3 DNA sequence: TGTGCCAGCAGCGTAGATCCAGGGGTGAACTATGGCTACACCTTC. Translated, it gives CASSVDPGVNYGYTF.

The chain carries TRBV6-1 and TRBJ2-5, with TRBD1 matching 9 bases. The CDR3 sequence is 15 residues long. J was trimmed by 2 bases and V by 3 bases; bases with no gene match: 4. Per germline, CDR1 MNHNS and CDR2 SASEGT. CDR3: CASSERDRAQETQYF. The CDR3 DNA is TGTGCCAGCAGTGAGAGGGACAGGGCTCAAGAGACCCAGTACTTC.

This chain connects TRBV27 to TRBJ2-1; 10 nucleotides match TRBD2. Germline V CDR1 and CDR2: MNHEY, SMNVEV (reference sequence). This CDR3 has 15 amino acids. V gave up 4 bases and J gave up 6 bases; unmatched junction bases: 6. In DNA form, the CDR3 reads TGTGCCAGCAGTTCCGGGTTAGCGGGAGGCAATGAGCAGTTCTTC. It codes for CASSSGLAGGNEQFF.

This chain joins TRBV6-6 and TRBJ2-1, with 12 bases identical to TRBD2. Germline lookup yields CDR1 MNHNY and CDR2 SVGAGI (reference sequence). The V gene end was trimmed by 7 bases and the J gene end by 11 bases; junction bases not matched to a gene: 12. The CDR3 spans 15 residues. The CDR3 loop reads CASNTLAGGPMKQFF. The CDR3 coding sequence is TGTGCCAGCAACACACTAGCGGGGGGTCCAATGAAGCAGTTCTTC.